Below, 31 T cell receptor beta chains from the same sample are listed, as sequenced in a study of cytomegalovirus exposure and HLA in healthy donors. Vbeta (60) and Jbeta (13) primers were used in the PCR. TCRdb's copy holds only in-frame clones and misses some; the assay was immunoSEQ multiplex PCR. This table has around 83,000 clones, about 77% appearing once. Material: PBMCs. The receptors shown here come from a male donor in good health and CMV-seropositive.

V usage is TRBV28 and J usage is TRBJ2-7; 7 nucleotides line up with TRBD2. The J segment lost 0 bases and the V segment lost 3 bases, leaving 5 bases of the junction unmatched. CDR3 length equals 15 residues. CDR1 MDHEN and CDR2 SYDVKM come from the germline V gene. The CDR3 sequence is CASSLRGTVSYEQYF. In DNA, the CDR3 is TGTGCCAGCAGTTTGCGGGGGACGGTCTCCTACGAGCAGTACTTC.

This chain joins TRBV2 and TRBJ1-2, with D hard to call. Trimming removed 5 bases at V and 7 bases at J, with 8 bases between. CDR3 length: 11 residues. Germline assignment: CDR1 SNHLY and CDR2 FYNNEI. In nucleotides, the CDR3 is TGTGCCAGCAGTCCCAGCGGTGGCTACACCTTC. Translated, it gives CASSPSGGYTF.

This clone was found once. This chain joins TRBV19 and TRBJ2-7; no definite D call. The CDR3 is 15 residues long. V was trimmed by 2 bases and J by 2 bases, leaving 13 bases between them. Germline CDR1 is LNHDA and CDR2 is SQIVND (reference sequence). The DNA of the CDR3 is TGTGCCAGTAGTATAATTGACGGAGCTACCTACGAGCAGTACTTC. This sequence encodes CASSIIDGATYEQYF.

V and J are TRBV5-1 and TRBJ2-7; D perhaps matches TRBD2 (5 bases). V was pared by 0 bases and J by 4 bases, with 5 bases between. The CDR3 totals 12 residues. Germline loops: CDR1 SGHRS, CDR2 YFSETQ. The CDR3 region is CASSLGTYEQYF. The CDR3 DNA sequence: TGCGCCAGCAGCTTGGGGACTTACGAGCAGTACTTC.

This clone was found a few times. The V and J genes are TRBV6-5 and TRBJ2-5; TRBD2 aligns across 11 bases. This CDR3 has 16 residues. Trimming took 2 bases from V and 4 from J; bases not matched to a gene: 6. Germline assignment: CDR1 MNHEY and CDR2 SVGAGI. CDR3 amino acids: CASSYGLAGGSETQYF. CDR3 nucleotide sequence: TGTGCCAGCAGTTACGGTCTAGCGGGAGGATCAGAGACCCAGTACTTC.

This clone has only a few counts. DNA of the CDR3: TGTGCCAGCAGCGACCCGGACAGGGGGTCCTACGAGCAGTACTTC. Translating gives CASSDPDRGSYEQYF. The chain has TRBV5-4 and TRBJ2-7; 10 bases match TRBD1. The CDR3 is 15 residues long. CDR1 SGHNT and CDR2 YYREEE come from the germline V gene (reference sequence). V shed 4 bases and J 1 base; nucleotides not matched to a gene: 5.

This chain uses TRBV29-1 with TRBJ2-5, with 7 nucleotides matching TRBD1. Germline CDR1 reads SQVTM; CDR2 reads ANQGSEA. V lost 3 bases, J lost 4 bases, and 2 bases stayed unmatched. The CDR3 runs to 12 residues. The CDR3 DNA sequence: TGCAGCGTTGAGACAGGGATAGAGACCCAGTACTTC. Translating it yields CSVETGIETQYF.

CDR3 DNA: TGTGCCAGCAGGGACAGGGCCACAGATACGCAGTATTTT. Its translation: CASRDRATDTQYF. This chain uses TRBV28 with TRBJ2-3; 8 bases are shared with TRBD1. The CDR3 length is 13 residues. Germline V gene lookup returns CDR1 MDHEN and CDR2 SYDVKM. The J segment lost 2 bases and the V segment lost 6 bases, leaving 1 base of the junction unmatched.

This clone was observed a single time. The rearrangement joins TRBV9 to TRBJ1-1, with D uncertain. The CDR3 is 13 amino acids. Trimming shortened V by 5 bases and J by 0 bases, and 8 bases separated the two germline ends. Germline V gene data show CDR1 as SGDLS and CDR2 as YYNGEE. CDR3 loop: CASSIAMNTEAFF. DNA of the CDR3: TGTGCCAGCAGTATAGCCATGAACACTGAAGCTTTCTTT. The variable domain in full, with the rest retrieved from reference TRBV9 and TRBJ1-1, is DSGVTQTPKHLITATGQRVTLRCSPRSGDLSVYWYQQSLDQGLQFLIQYYNGEERAKGNILERFSAQQFPDLHSELNLSSLELGDSALYFCASSIAMNTEAFFGQGTRLTVV.

The chain has TRBV5-1 and TRBJ1-4; D not resolved. Between the trimmed V and J ends, which lost 0 bases and 10 bases, there was a span of 16 bases. The germline V gene encodes CDR1 SGHRS and CDR2 YFSETQ. CDR3 length: 15 residues. Here the CDR3 reads CASSLVGSVDGKLFF. DNA for the CDR3: TGCGCCAGCAGCTTGGTCGGGTCTGTGGATGGAAAACTGTTTTTT.

The chain employs TRBV30 and TRBJ1-1; no clear D gene. The CDR3 spans 15 residues. CDR1 is GTSNPN, CDR2 SVGIG, per germline (reference sequence). Trimming removed 1 base at V and 6 bases at J, with 18 bases between. CDR3 residues: CAWSDTRRVNPEAFF. The CDR3 nucleotides read TGTGCCTGGAGTGACACGAGACGGGTAAATCCTGAAGCTTTCTTT.

The chain links TRBV18 to TRBJ2-7; TRBD2 is a possible D gene (6 bases). CDR1 is KGHSH, CDR2 LQKENI, per germline. The CDR3 runs 16 residues. The germline V and J ends were trimmed by 5 bases and 3 bases, with 20 bases remaining between them. CDR3 residues: CASSGPGAGPGYEQYF. The CDR3 region has the DNA TGTGCCAGCTCAGGGCCGGGTGCGGGGCCGGGCTACGAGCAGTACTTC. Full variable domain (rest looked up from reference TRBV18 and TRBJ2-7): NAGVMQNPRHLVRRRGQEARLRCSPMKGHSHVYWYRQLPEEGLKFMVYLQKENIIDESGMPKERFSAEFPKEGPSILRIQQVVRGDSAAYFCASSGPGAGPGYEQYFGPGTRLTVT.

In DNA form, the CDR3 reads TGTGCCAGCAGTGAAGTGGGACAGGGAGTTTATGGCTACACCTTC. Translation gives CASSEVGQGVYGYTF. V usage is TRBV6-1 and J usage is TRBJ1-2; 9 bases agree with TRBD1. The CDR3 contains 15 residues. V lost 1 base, J lost 5 bases, and 5 bases stayed unmatched. Germline loops: CDR1 MNHNS, CDR2 SASEGT.

This sequence joins TRBV28 and TRBJ2-5, with 11 bases lining up with TRBD1. The CDR3 runs to 18 residues. Germline CDR1 MDHEN, CDR2 SYDVKM. Losses at the gene ends were 5 bases for V and 2 bases for J; bases not matched to a gene: 13. For the CDR3, the DNA is TGTGCCAGCAGTCTACCCGGGACAGGGGGGGGGAGTCAAGAGACCCAGTACTTC. Residues: CASSLPGTGGGSQETQYF.

The rearrangement joins TRBV2 to TRBJ1-2; weak D call: TRBD1 (5 bases). CDR3 length equals 15 residues. Germline assignment: CDR1 SNHLY and CDR2 FYNNEI. The V gene lost 11 bases and the J gene lost 3 bases, with 22 bases spanning the gap. The CDR3 loop is CAGQDSDDPYYGYTF. The CDR3 DNA reads as TGTGCCGGACAAGACAGTGACGACCCCTACTATGGCTACACCTTC.

The chain carries TRBV27 and TRBJ2-1, with D possibly TRBD2 on 6 matching bases. The germline CDR1 and CDR2 sequences are MNHEY and SMNVEV (reference sequence). The CDR3 is 15 residues long. Trimming cost V 6 bases and J 10 bases, with 22 bases left between them. The DNA for the CDR3 is TGTGCCAGCAGCCCCCAGGACCTACTAGCTGGGGAGCAGTTCTTC. This translates into CASSPQDLLAGEQFF.

The CDR3 bases are TGTGCCTGGAGAGGGGCGGGAGTTTCTTACGAGCAGTACTTC. It is translated as CAWRGAGVSYEQYF. This chain joins TRBV30 and TRBJ2-7; 7 nucleotides agree with TRBD2. This CDR3 has 14 residues. Trimming cost V 3 bases and J 4 bases; bases outside gene matches: 9. CDR1 and CDR2 from the germline V gene are GTSNPN and SVGIG (reference sequence).

The chain uses TRBV7-2 and TRBJ1-1, with D perhaps TRBD1 (5 bases). CDR1 SGHTA and CDR2 FQGNSA come from the germline V gene. Trimming took off 8 bases at V and 0 bases at J, with 10 bases between the two ends. The CDR3 has 13 amino acids. CDR3: CASHQQVNTEAFF. The CDR3 DNA reads TGTGCCAGCCATCAACAGGTGAACACTGAAGCTTTCTTT.

The V and J genes are TRBV11-2 and TRBJ2-3, with 15 bases matching TRBD2. CDR1 and CDR2 (germline): SGHAT, FQNNGV. Unmatched junction bases numbered 6, after V lost 5 bases and J lost 3 bases. This CDR3 contains 17 residues. Here the CDR3 reads CASSPGLAGGQTDTQYF. The CDR3 DNA is TGTGCCAGCAGCCCGGGACTAGCGGGGGGCCAAACAGATACGCAGTATTTT. The whole variable domain, remainder taken from reference TRBV11-2 and TRBJ2-3, is EAGVAQSPRYKIIEKRQSVAFWCNPISGHATLYWYQQILGQGPKLLIQFQNNGVVDDSQLPKDRFSAERLKGVDSTLKIQPAKLEDSAVYLCASSPGLAGGQTDTQYFGPGTRLTVL.

This chain uses TRBV15 with TRBJ2-5; 7 bases fit TRBD1. Germline trimming cut 5 bases from V and 2 bases from J; bases unmatched to any gene: 5. This CDR3 spans 14 amino acids. Germline V gene sequence: CDR1 LNHNV, CDR2 YYDKDF (reference sequence). The CDR3: CATSGQVPQETQYF. CDR3 coding DNA: TGTGCCACCAGCGGACAGGTACCTCAAGAGACCCAGTACTTC.

In its sample, this clone was seen a few times. The chain has TRBV4-1 and TRBJ1-4, with D possibly being TRBD1 (5 bases). The germline V and J ends were trimmed by 5 bases and 6 bases, with 7 bases remaining between them. CDR1 MGHRA and CDR2 YSYEKL come from the germline V gene. The CDR3 loop spans 12 amino acids. DNA of the CDR3: TGCGCCAGCAGCGGCAGGGATGAAAAACTGTTTTTT. This codes for CASSGRDEKLFF.

The chain carries TRBV5-4 and TRBJ2-1, with 14 bases matching TRBD2. Germline V gene data show CDR1 as SGHNT and CDR2 as YYREEE (reference sequence). Unmatched junction bases numbered 6, after V lost 4 bases and J lost 6 bases. This CDR3 has 16 residues. This CDR3 is CASSPPGTSGSNEQFF. CDR3 DNA: TGTGCCAGCAGCCCACCCGGGACTAGCGGGAGCAATGAGCAGTTCTTC.

This chain uses TRBV5-1 with TRBJ2-1, with 10 bases matching TRBD2. The CDR3 runs 17 residues. Germline V CDR1 and CDR2: SGHRS, YFSETQ. V lost 1 base to trimming and J lost 3 bases; unmatched junction nucleotides: 7. CDR3: CASSLSGRARGYNEQFF. CDR3 sequence (DNA): TGCGCCAGCAGCTTGAGCGGGAGGGCCCGGGGCTACAATGAGCAGTTCTTC.

The chain has TRBV19 and TRBJ1-4, with D possibly being TRBD1 (5 bases). The CDR3 totals 16 residues. CDR1 and CDR2 from the germline V gene are LNHDA and SQIVND (reference sequence). V was trimmed by 5 bases and J by 5 bases, leaving 18 bases between them. This CDR3 reads CASSPSDLGGNEKLFF. The CDR3 coding sequence is TGTGCCAGTAGTCCCTCCGACCTGGGGGGGAATGAAAAACTGTTTTTT.

The chain joins TRBV5-4 to TRBJ2-7; D is possibly TRBD2 (6 bases). The ends were cut back, 0 bases at V and 0 bases at J, with 10 bases in the middle. In germline, CDR1 is SGHNT, CDR2 YYREEE (reference sequence). The CDR3 is made up of 15 amino acids. CDR3 amino acids: CASSLAGVSSYEQYF. Written as DNA, the CDR3 is TGTGCCAGCAGCTTGGCGGGAGTGAGCTCCTACGAGCAGTACTTC.

As concerns this clone: An end of the junction differs from the germline gene, which may be a read error. J is TRBJ2-2 and V is TRBV29-1; 7 bases fit TRBD1. The CDR3 runs 14 residues. Per germline, CDR1 SQVTM and CDR2 ANQGSEA. The CDR3 DNA reads as TGCAGCGTTAAAGACAGGGCGAACACCGGGGAGCTGTTTTTT. Translating it yields CSVKDRANTGELFF.

The chain is built from TRBV11-2 and TRBJ2-7; 7 bases agree with TRBD1. The CDR3 sequence is 14 residues long. Unmatched junction bases numbered 10, after V lost 9 bases and J lost 2 bases. Per germline, CDR1 SGHAT and CDR2 FQNNGV. CDR3 protein: CASGPGQRTYEQYF. CDR3 bases: TGTGCCAGTGGGCCGGGACAGAGAACCTACGAGCAGTACTTC.

This chain links TRBV5-1 with TRBJ1-2; 7 bases fit TRBD1. CDR3 length equals 14 residues. The trim removed 0 bases at V and 1 base at J, leaving 0 bases unmatched. The germline V gene has CDR1 SGHRS and CDR2 YFSETQ. CDR3 loop: CASSLGQGNYGYTF. The CDR3 nucleotides read TGCGCCAGCAGCTTGGGACAGGGTAACTATGGCTACACCTTC.

The chain has TRBV19 and TRBJ2-2; 10 positions agree with TRBD2. This CDR3 comprises 16 residues. Germline V CDR1 and CDR2: LNHDA, SQIVND (reference sequence). The V gene end was trimmed by 4 bases and the J gene end by 4 bases; junction bases not matched to a gene: 6. The CDR3 DNA is TGTGCCAGTAGTAAGGGGCTAGCGGGAGTCACCGGGGAGCTGTTTTTT. Its translation: CASSKGLAGVTGELFF.

Only a few counts were recorded for this clone. This sequence joins TRBV2 and TRBJ2-7, with 10 bases that match TRBD1. Germline V gives CDR1 SNHLY, CDR2 FYNNEI. Trimming at V came to 5 bases and at J to 6 bases, leaving 13 bases not matched to a gene. The CDR3 has 16 amino acids. CDR3 DNA sequence: TGTGCCAGCAGTTCAGGGGGACAGGGGTTTTTTGGCGAGCAGTACTTC. This gives the protein CASSSGGQGFFGEQYF.

This sequence joins TRBV30 and TRBJ2-7; 9 positions agree with TRBD2. Looked up from germline, CDR1 is GTSNPN and CDR2 is SVGIG (reference sequence). V shed 1 base and J 8 bases; nucleotides not matched to a gene: 6. The CDR3 spans 13 residues. The CDR3: CAWSDSGGGQQYF. Written as DNA, the CDR3 is TGTGCCTGGAGTGATAGCGGGGGTGGGCAGCAGTACTTC. The variable domain in full, completed from reference TRBV30 and TRBJ2-7, reads SQTIHQWPATLVQPVGSPLSLECTVEGTSNPNLYWYRQAAGRGLQLLFYSVGIGQISSEVPQNLSASRPQDRQFILSSKKLLLSDSGFYLCAWSDSGGGQQYFGPGTRLTVT.